This T cell receptor (beta chain) stems from a study of Ad26.COV2.S vaccination and SARS-CoV-2 variants. Trimming removed 3 bases from V and 7 bases from J; junction bases left unmatched: 6. The germline gives CDR1 SGHVS, CDR2 FQNEAQ. The CDR3 spans 16 residues. Treatment here: 19 received Ad26.COV2.S at low or high dose, single or two shots; roughly 5 received placebo; per-sample allocation not given. The investigators took samples on day 63 after the first vaccine or placebo injection. Clones were sequenced by immunoSEQ multiplex PCR, and TCRdb holds only the in-frame ones, with some missing. The sample lists fewer than 500,000 clones, about 90% occurring once.

This chain uses TRBV7-8 with TRBJ2-1, with 13 bases identical to TRBD2. Material: peripheral blood, obtained in a trial of Ad26.COV2.S vaccine versus placebo. The clonotype comes from a person between 18 and 59 years old who received the Ad26.COV2.S COVID-19 vaccine or a placebo. CDR3 bases: TGTGCCAGCAGCTTTGATTGGACTAGCGGGAGTAATGAGCAGTTCTTC. It is translated as CASSFDWTSGSNEQFF.